One and the same sample provided the 23 T cell receptor beta chains below, sequenced in a study of cytomegalovirus exposure and HLA in healthy donors. PCR primers comprised 60 Vbeta and 13 Jbeta primers. Only in-frame clones appear in the TCRdb table, and some are missing; sequencing was by immunoSEQ multiplex PCR. The sample yields roughly 96,000 clones, 65% to 80% seen once. Sequencing was done on a sample of PBMCs. Every receptor here comes from an older woman in good health and CMV-seropositive.

This clone was observed a single time. CDR3 protein: CASSYGTGNSEKLFF. The CDR3 region has the DNA TGTGCCAGCAGTTACGGGACAGGGAATAGTGAAAAACTGTTTTTT. The gene calls are TRBV6-5 and TRBJ1-4; 9 nucleotides align to TRBD1. CDR1 MNHEY and CDR2 SVGAGI come from the germline V gene. V shed 2 bases, J shed 7 bases, and the junction held 5 bases outside the gene matches. The CDR3 length is 15 residues.

The chain combines TRBV6-1 with TRBJ2-5; 8 nucleotides match TRBD2. Germline lookup yields CDR1 MNHNS and CDR2 SASEGT. Unmatched junction bases numbered 7, after V lost 2 bases and J lost 5 bases. The CDR3 consists of 15 residues. CDR3 DNA: TGTGCCAGCAGTGAAAGTGGGACTAGTGCGGAGACCCAGTACTTC. Translating gives CASSESGTSAETQYF.

CDR3 protein: CASSLSQLTEAFF. The CDR3 DNA sequence: TGTGCCAGCAGCTTATCACAGCTGACTGAAGCTTTCTTT. V and J are TRBV7-9 and TRBJ1-1, with no clear D. CDR3 size: 13 residues. CDR1 is SEHNR, CDR2 FQNEAQ, per germline (reference sequence). Trimming shortened V by 2 bases and J by 5 bases, and 9 bases separated the two germline ends.

This clone was picked up one time. The chain links TRBV7-9 to TRBJ2-1, with D unclear. CDR1 is SEHNR and CDR2 is FQNEAQ in the germline V gene (reference sequence). Trimming left V 5 bases short and J 10 bases short, with 15 bases between. The CDR3 sequence is 13 residues long. The CDR3 DNA is TGTGCCAGCAGCCTGTTGAGCCTGAAGGAGCAGTTCTTC. Residues: CASSLLSLKEQFF.

This clone was seen a single time. V and J are TRBV10-1 and TRBJ2-4, with D hard to call. The CDR3 is 13 amino acids. Germline V gene lookup returns CDR1 WNHNN and CDR2 SYGVQD (reference sequence). V was trimmed by 3 bases and J by 10 bases, leaving 13 bases between them. The chain's CDR3 is CASSESGPTIQYF. In DNA form, the CDR3 reads TGCGCCAGCAGTGAATCTGGTCCCACTATTCAGTACTTC.

V usage is TRBV30 and J usage is TRBJ1-5; weak D call: TRBD1 (6 bases). Germline V lookup: CDR1 GTSNPN, CDR2 SVGIG (reference sequence). The CDR3 length is 14 residues. Trimming cost V 3 bases and J 4 bases, with 13 bases left between them. CDR3 sequence reads: CAWRSTGWNQPQHF. The CDR3 DNA reads TGTGCCTGGAGGTCCACAGGGTGGAATCAGCCCCAGCATTTT.

This chain's CDR3 is CASSLGGAGVDWYF. CDR3 nucleotide sequence: TGTGCCAGCAGTTTAGGGGGCGCGGGAGTAGACTGGTACTTC. The chain has TRBV28 and TRBJ2-7; possible D gene TRBD2, 7 bases. V was pared by 2 bases and J by 12 bases, with 20 bases between. CDR3 size: 14 residues. Germline CDR1 and CDR2: MDHEN and SYDVKM. Together with reference TRBV28 and TRBJ2-7, the CDR3 gives the full variable domain: DVKVTQSSRYLVKRTGEKVFLECVQDMDHENMFWYRQDPGLGLRLIYFSYDVKMKEKGDIPEGYSVSREKKERFSLILESASTNQTSMYLCASSLGGAGVDWYFGPGTRLTVT.

V and J are TRBV27 and TRBJ2-2, with TRBD1 identical over 8 bases. The V gene's germline CDR1 is MNHEY and CDR2 SMNVEV (reference sequence). CDR3 length: 16 amino acids. Germline trimming cut 6 bases from V and 5 bases from J; bases unmatched to any gene: 11. CDR3 nucleotide sequence: TGTGCCAGCAGGACCAGGACAGGGCTTATGACCGGGGAGCTGTTTTTT. It specifies CASRTRTGLMTGELFF.

Points on this clone: The junction and the germline gene differ at one end; a read error may be behind it. The V gene is TRBV28, the J gene TRBJ1-5; perhaps TRBD1 as D (5 bases). CDR3 length: 14 amino acids. Germline V CDR1 and CDR2: MDHEN, SYDVKM. The CDR3 nucleotides read TGTGCCAGCAGGACTCCGACAGCTTATCAGTCCCAGCATTTT. Its protein product is CASRTPTAYQSQHF.

V usage is TRBV5-4 and J usage is TRBJ2-7, with TRBD1 matching over 9 bases. This CDR3 contains 13 residues. Germline V gene lookup returns CDR1 SGHNT and CDR2 YYREEE (reference sequence). V was pared by 7 bases and J by 2 bases, with 4 bases of the junction left unmatched. The CDR3, as DNA: TGTGCCAGCTCCGGACAGGGGCCCTACGAGCAGTACTTC. The encoded protein is CASSGQGPYEQYF.

The rearrangement joins TRBV7-2 to TRBJ2-7, with a possible D match to TRBD2 (6 bases). Germline values: CDR1 SGHTA, CDR2 FQGNSA. The CDR3 has 12 amino acids. The V end lost 4 bases, the J end lost 3 bases, and 7 bases lay between the germline ends. CDR3 region: CASSSRGYEQYF. CDR3 nucleotides: TGTGCCAGCAGCTCGCGGGGCTACGAGCAGTACTTC.

The chain links TRBV28 to TRBJ2-3; TRBD2 aligns across 8 bases. CDR3 length: 15 residues. The J segment lost 6 bases and the V segment lost 7 bases, leaving 12 bases of the junction unmatched. From germline, CDR1 is MDHEN and CDR2 SYDVKM. DNA for the CDR3: TGTGCCAGCACCGTAGCGGGACTTCGAGGGGATACGCAGTATTTT. As protein: CASTVAGLRGDTQYF.

The chain has TRBV11-2 and TRBJ2-7; TRBD1 matches at 9 bases. The CDR3 totals 16 residues. CDR1 is SGHAT and CDR2 is FQNNGV in the germline V gene. The trim removed 0 bases at V and 3 bases at J, leaving 6 bases unmatched. CDR3 sequence: CASSLDRGTGFYEQYF. In DNA, the CDR3 is TGTGCCAGCAGCTTAGATCGGGGGACAGGGTTCTACGAGCAGTACTTC.

The rearrangement links TRBV2 to TRBJ1-1, with no clear D. This CDR3 has 13 residues. Germline values: CDR1 SNHLY, CDR2 FYNNEI. The V and J ends lost 7 bases and 1 base respectively, with 10 bases between them. The CDR3: CASTQPGNTEAFF. The CDR3 nucleotides read TGTGCCAGCACTCAACCCGGGAACACTGAAGCTTTCTTT.

As concerns this clone: Other DNA variants within this sample encode the same CDR3. The chain has TRBV15 and TRBJ1-2, with D unclear. Trimming took off 0 bases at V and 2 bases at J, with 4 bases between the two ends. Germline V gene sequence: CDR1 LNHNV, CDR2 YYDKDF (reference sequence). The CDR3 spans 13 residues. This chain's CDR3 is CATSRDRNYGYTF. CDR3 nucleotide sequence: TGTGCCACCAGCAGAGACAGGAACTATGGCTACACCTTC. The full variable domain, completed using reference TRBV15 and TRBJ1-2, is DAMVIQNPRYQVTQFGKPVTLSCSQTLNHNVMYWYQQKSSQAPKLLFHYYDKDFNNEADTPDNFQSRRPNTSFCFLDIRSPGLGDTAMYLCATSRDRNYGYTFGSGTRLTVV.

Written as DNA, the CDR3 is TGTGCCAGCAGTTCCCTTTGGACTAGCGGGAGGGCCTACGAGCAGTACTTC. Protein sequence: CASSSLWTSGRAYEQYF. The V and J genes are TRBV11-2 and TRBJ2-7; TRBD2 aligns across 15 bases. After removal of 6 bases from V and 2 bases from J, the junction contained 8 bases not matched to a gene. Germline lookup yields CDR1 SGHAT and CDR2 FQNNGV. The CDR3 is made up of 17 amino acids.

This chain joins TRBV5-1 and TRBJ2-2; TRBD1 aligns across 8 bases. The CDR3 is 14 residues long. With 2 bases clipped from V and 6 bases from J, the junction kept 3 bases outside the gene matches. CDR1 and CDR2 (germline): SGHRS, YFSETQ. The CDR3 spells CASSLGQGPGELFF. The CDR3 region has the DNA TGCGCCAGCAGCTTAGGACAGGGTCCCGGGGAGCTGTTTTTT.

The chain employs TRBV27 and TRBJ1-5; 7 bases line up with TRBD1. Germline CDR1 and CDR2: MNHEY and SMNVEV (reference sequence). J gave up 0 bases and V 7 bases, and 12 bases lay outside the gene matches. The CDR3 runs to 17 residues. In DNA form, the CDR3 reads TGTGCCAGCATTCCTCGGGACAGCAAATATAGCAATCAGCCCCAGCATTTT. Amino acid sequence: CASIPRDSKYSNQPQHF.

V gene TRBV6-5 combines with J gene TRBJ1-4, with D perhaps TRBD1 (6 bases). The germline gives CDR1 MNHEY, CDR2 SVGAGI. CDR3 length: 14 amino acids. The V end lost 3 bases, the J end lost 11 bases, and 16 bases lay between the germline ends. The CDR3 protein is CASSYGGGSLKLFF. CDR3 coding DNA: TGTGCCAGCAGTTATGGTGGGGGCTCGTTGAAACTGTTTTTT.

In DNA form, the CDR3 reads TGTGCCAGCAGTTTCGAACGGAGATACGAGCAGTACTTC. Its translation: CASSFERRYEQYF. This sequence joins TRBV6-1 and TRBJ2-7; no definite D call. Trimming shortened V by 5 bases and J by 4 bases, and 12 bases separated the two germline ends. Germline V gene lookup returns CDR1 MNHNS and CDR2 SASEGT. The CDR3 runs 13 residues.

The chain uses TRBV28 and TRBJ1-6; TRBD1 matches at 8 bases. Germline loops: CDR1 MDHEN, CDR2 SYDVKM. J was trimmed by 10 bases and V by 6 bases; bases with no gene match: 11. The CDR3 extends over 15 amino acids. The CDR3 loop is CASRLGQGYRSPLHF. DNA of the CDR3: TGTGCCAGCAGACTCGGACAGGGTTATCGATCACCCCTCCACTTT.

The chain combines TRBV28 with TRBJ2-7, with TRBD2 matching 8 bases. With 8 bases clipped from V and 2 bases from J, the junction kept 11 bases outside the gene matches. This CDR3 has 15 amino acids. Germline V gene sequence: CDR1 MDHEN, CDR2 SYDVKM. CDR3 in amino acids: CASLRGGGATYEQYF. The CDR3 DNA reads as TGTGCCAGCCTCCGGGGGGGAGGGGCGACCTACGAGCAGTACTTC. The variable domain in full, with the rest retrieved from reference TRBV28 and TRBJ2-7, is DVKVTQSSRYLVKRTGEKVFLECVQDMDHENMFWYRQDPGLGLRLIYFSYDVKMKEKGDIPEGYSVSREKKERFSLILESASTNQTSMYLCASLRGGGATYEQYFGPGTRLTVT.

This clone showed up just once. The genes are TRBV30 and TRBJ2-5; possible D gene TRBD1, 6 bases. Germline V CDR1 and CDR2: GTSNPN, SVGIG (reference sequence). Trimming shortened V by 7 bases and J by 5 bases, and 17 bases separated the two germline ends. The CDR3 has 13 amino acids. CDR3 nucleotides: TGTGCCTTTAGACCAGGGGCTGGGGAGACCCAGTACTTC. It codes for CAFRPGAGETQYF.